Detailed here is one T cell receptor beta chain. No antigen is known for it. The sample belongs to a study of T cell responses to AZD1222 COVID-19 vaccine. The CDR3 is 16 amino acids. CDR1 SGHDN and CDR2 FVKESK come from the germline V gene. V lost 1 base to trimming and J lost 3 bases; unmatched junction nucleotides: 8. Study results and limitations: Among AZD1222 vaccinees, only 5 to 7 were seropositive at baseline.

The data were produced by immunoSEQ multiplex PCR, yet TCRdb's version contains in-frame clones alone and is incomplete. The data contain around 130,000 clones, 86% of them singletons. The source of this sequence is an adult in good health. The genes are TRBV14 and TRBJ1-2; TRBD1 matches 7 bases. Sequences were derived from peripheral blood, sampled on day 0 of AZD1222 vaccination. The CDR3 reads CASSQGRDRADYGYTF. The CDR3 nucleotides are TGTGCCAGCAGCCAAGGTCGAGACAGGGCCGACTATGGCTACACCTTC. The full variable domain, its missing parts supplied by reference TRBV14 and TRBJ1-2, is EAGVTQFPSHSVIEKGQTVTLRCDPISGHDNLYWYRRVMGKEIKFLLHFVKESKQDESGMPNNRFLAERTGGTYSTLKVQPAELEDSGVYFCASSQGRDRADYGYTFGSGTRLTVV.